The 19 T cell receptor beta chains reported below all come from one sample, sequenced in a study of identical twins. TCRdb independently ran MiXCR on the 5' RACE reads; one entry per CDR3 protein. Seen here are more than 400,000 distinct CDR3 sequences, 13% to 15% observed once, and the top ten hold roughly 0.44%. The same data also contributed to another study, on yellow fever vaccine responses in identical twins.

Sequenced input: CD4+ T cells sorted from blood. These receptors were collected from a woman aged 18-29 years in good health.

In this sample, this clonotype turned up a few times. The V gene is TRBV11-2, the J gene TRBJ2-3, with a weak D call TRBD2 (5 bases). Germline CDR1 and CDR2: SGHAT and FQNNGV. The V end lost 5 bases, the J end lost 1 base, and 13 bases lay between the germline ends. The CDR3 contains 15 residues. Written as DNA, the CDR3 is TGTGCCAGCAGCCCCCGGGGTAGCGGCACAGATACGCAGTATTTT. Amino acids: CASSPRGSGTDTQYF.

The chain employs TRBV5-1 and TRBJ2-3, with D maybe TRBD1 (6 bases). Trimming cost V 5 bases and J 2 bases, with 15 bases left between them. This CDR3 contains 15 residues. The V gene's germline CDR1 is SGHRS and CDR2 YFSETQ. CDR3 sequence (DNA): TGCGCCAGCAGATCCTCCGGGACACTCACAGATACGCAGTATTTT. Amino acid sequence: CASRSSGTLTDTQYF.

This clonotype was seen only a few times. The junction shows a germline mismatch at one end, possibly a read error. The V call is TRBV12-3 or TRBV12-4, the J call TRBJ2-7; 8 bases are shared with TRBD2. The CDR3 length is 15 residues. The CDR3: CASSLASGGPYEQYF. The CDR3 coding sequence is TGTGCCAGCAGCTTAGCATCGGGAGGGCCCTACGAGCAGTACTTC.

Only a few counts were recorded for this clonotype. The rearrangement uses TRBV20-1 and TRBJ2-7, with 9 bases lining up with TRBD1. V dropped 1 base and J dropped 2; count of bases not matched to a gene: 6. The CDR3 loop spans 15 amino acids. CDR1 and CDR2 (germline): DFQATT, SNEGSKA (reference sequence). The CDR3 DNA follows: TGCAGTGCTAGAGCTGCCGGGACAGGGACCTACGAGCAGTACTTC. Translated, it gives CSARAAGTGTYEQYF.

There are a few counts of this clonotype. This rearrangement joins TRBV12-3 or TRBV12-4 to TRBJ2-5; unclear D gene. The CDR3 length is 16 residues. Trimming stripped 4 bases from V and 2 bases from J, with 17 bases between. CDR3 coding DNA: TGTGCCAGCAGTTCCTTAGGGCTCCTGTGGCAAGAGACCCAGTACTTC. Its translation: CASSSLGLLWQETQYF.

This clonotype was seen only a few times. V is TRBV11-1 and J is TRBJ2-4; 10 positions agree with TRBD2. This CDR3 is 18 amino acids long. V was pared by 6 bases and J by 1 base, with 12 bases of the junction left unmatched. Germline lookup yields CDR1 SGHAT and CDR2 FQDESV (reference sequence). In nucleotides, the CDR3 is TGTGCCAGCAGTTTTTTAGCGGGGGGTGCCAGGGCCAAAAACATTCAGTACTTC. This codes for CASSFLAGGARAKNIQYF. The complete variable domain, with remaining parts taken from reference TRBV11-1 and TRBJ2-4, reads EAEVAQSPRYKITEKSQAVAFWCDPISGHATLYWYRQILGQGPELLVQFQDESVVDDSQLPKDRFSAERLKGVDSTLKIQPAELGDSAMYLCASSFLAGGARAKNIQYFGAGTRLSVL.

This clonotype was counted only a few times. This chain connects TRBV28 to TRBJ2-3; weak D call: TRBD2 (6 bases). The CDR3 runs 14 residues. Germline CDR1 and CDR2: MDHEN and SYDVKM. The CDR3 loop reads CPPEGPPSTDTQYF. The CDR3 coding sequence is TGTCCCCCGGAGGGTCCACCTAGCACAGATACGCAGTATTTT.

The chain carries TRBV20-1 and TRBJ2-1; 10 bases agree with TRBD2. The CDR3 loop spans 16 amino acids. Germline values: CDR1 DFQATT, CDR2 SNEGSKA (reference sequence). V was clipped by 0 bases and J by 5 bases; unmatched bases: 7. The chain's CDR3 is CSARDSLAGANNEQFF. The DNA of the CDR3 is TGCAGTGCTAGAGATAGCCTAGCGGGGGCAAACAATGAGCAGTTCTTC.

The chain combines TRBV6-5 with TRBJ2-2; 16 bases are shared with TRBD2. After removal of 4 bases from V and 5 bases from J, the junction contained 7 bases not matched to a gene. This CDR3 comprises 18 residues. CDR1 and CDR2 from the germline V gene are MNHEY and SVGAGI. The CDR3 protein is CASSSPGLAGGRTGELFF. The CDR3 bases are TGTGCCAGCAGTTCTCCGGGACTAGCGGGGGGGCGAACCGGGGAGCTGTTTTTT.

This clonotype was counted only a few times. V usage is TRBV3-1 and J usage is TRBJ2-7; tentatively, D is TRBD1 (6 bases). The CDR3 length is 14 residues. The germline CDR1 and CDR2 sequences are LGHDT and YNNKEL (reference sequence). V was trimmed by 0 bases and J by 2 bases, leaving 8 bases between them. CDR3 sequence: CASSQDTGPYEQYF. The CDR3 coding sequence is TGTGCCAGCAGCCAAGATACAGGGCCCTACGAGCAGTACTTC.

This clonotype was seen a few times. The V call is TRBV6-1, the J call TRBJ2-2, with D perhaps assigned TRBD1 or TRBD2 (5 bases each). Germline lookup yields CDR1 MNHNS and CDR2 SASEGT. The CDR3 is 14 residues long. The germline V and J ends were trimmed by 10 bases and 0 bases, with 12 bases remaining between them. The CDR3 region is CAIQGRANTGELFF. CDR3 bases: TGTGCCATCCAGGGACGGGCGAACACCGGGGAGCTGTTTTTT.

This clonotype was detected only a few times. CDR3 protein: CASSDHPGADTNEQFF. The DNA of the CDR3 is TGTGCCAGCAGCGATCACCCGGGGGCTGACACCAATGAGCAGTTCTTC. V and J are TRBV11-2 and TRBJ2-1; D assignment may be TRBD1 or TRBD2 (6 bases each). Between the trimmed V and J ends, which lost 5 bases and 6 bases, there was a span of 20 bases. The CDR3 spans 16 residues. Germline V gene lookup returns CDR1 SGHAT and CDR2 FQNNGV.

This clonotype was seen a handful of times. The V gene is TRBV7-9, the J gene TRBJ1-4; the D is unclear. Germline V gene sequence: CDR1 SEHNR, CDR2 FQNEAQ (reference sequence). V lost 2 bases, J lost 5 bases, and 9 bases lay in between. This CDR3 has 14 amino acids. The CDR3 is CASSLHGENEKLFF. For the CDR3, the DNA is TGTGCCAGCAGCTTACACGGAGAGAATGAAAAACTGTTTTTT. The variable domain in full, completed from reference TRBV7-9 and TRBJ1-4, reads DTGVSQNPRHKITKRGQNVTFRCDPISEHNRLYWYRQTLGQGPEFLTYFQNEAQLEKSRLLSDRFSAERPKGSFSTLEIQRTEQGDSAMYLCASSLHGENEKLFFGSGTQLSVL.

The chain recombines TRBV11-2 with TRBJ2-5; TRBD2 matches 9 bases. This CDR3 is 16 amino acids long. V lost 1 base to trimming and J lost 5 bases; unmatched junction nucleotides: 8. Germline V lookup: CDR1 SGHAT, CDR2 FQNNGV. CDR3: CASSLATSRGGETQYF. The CDR3 nucleotides are TGTGCCAGCAGCTTAGCGACCTCGCGGGGGGGGGAGACCCAGTACTTC.

This clonotype appeared a few times. The chain couples TRBV6-1 to TRBJ2-7, with 7 bases fitting TRBD2. The J segment lost 4 bases and the V segment lost 6 bases, leaving 9 bases of the junction unmatched. Germline lookup yields CDR1 MNHNS and CDR2 SASEGT. The CDR3 has 14 residues. CDR3: CASRKSSGKYEQYF. The CDR3 nucleotides read TGTGCCAGCAGAAAATCCAGCGGGAAGTACGAGCAGTACTTC.

This clonotype showed up just a few times. The rearrangement joins TRBV19 to TRBJ2-3, with 13 nucleotides matching TRBD2. The germline CDR1 and CDR2 sequences are LNHDA and SQIVND (reference sequence). The CDR3 contains 17 residues. With 5 bases clipped from V and 4 bases from J, the junction kept 9 bases outside the gene matches. The CDR3 sequence: CASSPRTSGSWADTQYF. DNA of the CDR3: TGTGCCAGTAGTCCGCGGACTAGCGGGAGTTGGGCAGATACGCAGTATTTT.

This clonotype was observed a few times. V is TRBV20-1 and J is TRBJ1-4, with 8 bases that match TRBD1. The CDR3 runs 16 residues. V gave up 2 bases and J gave up 7 bases; unmatched junction bases: 12. CDR1 is DFQATT, CDR2 SNEGSKA, per germline (reference sequence). The CDR3: CSARTRRTGTSEKLFF. In nucleotides, the CDR3 is TGCAGTGCTAGAACCCGCCGGACAGGGACAAGTGAAAAACTGTTTTTT.

The J gene is TRBJ2-2, the V gene TRBV28, with D tentatively TRBD1 (5 bases). Germline V gene sequence: CDR1 MDHEN, CDR2 SYDVKM. Trimming took 8 bases from V and 3 from J, leaving 16 bases between them. The CDR3 totals 15 residues. DNA of the CDR3: TGTGCCAGCTACCACAGGATAAAGGACACCGGGGAGCTGTTTTTT. Protein sequence: CASYHRIKDTGELFF.

This clonotype came up a few times. The chain links TRBV7-2 to TRBJ2-3; no reliable D call. Germline V lookup: CDR1 SGHTA, CDR2 FQGNSA. V gave up 5 bases and J gave up 4 bases, with 13 bases separating them. The CDR3 consists of 14 residues. CDR3 DNA sequence: TGTGCCAGCAGCCATAAGAGCTTCGCAGATACGCAGTATTTT. Its protein is CASSHKSFADTQYF.